The rows below give T cell receptor beta chains drawn from one sample of a study of blood T cell repertoires in COVID-19. Sequencing was performed with immunoSEQ multiplex PCR; in TCRdb, only in-frame clones are kept and a portion is missing. The sample records 81,000 or so clones, approximately 92% being singletons. The specimen sequenced was peripheral blood. These receptors all stem from a woman between 55 and 75 years old with active COVID-19. Each CDR3 is given with its conserved first and last residue. Fields, in order: D gene, clone size, V gene, J gene, CDR3 protein, CDR3 DNA. The D gene is left open where the match is weak. Not every row has a clone size; where given, it reads once, few, many or a size class.

>TRBD1|-|TRBV3-1/TRBV3-2|TRBJ1-3
CASSQGQVNTIYF
TGTGCCAGCAGCCAGGGACAGGTGAACACCATATATTTT
>-|-|TRBV11-2|TRBJ2-3
CASSSAGSDTQYF
TGTGCCAGCAGCTCCGCAGGGTCAGATACGCAGTATTTT
>-|-|TRBV18|TRBJ1-4
CASSHGRTELWGEKLFF
TGTGCCAGCTCCCACGGGAGGACAGAACTATGGGGGGAAAAACTGTTTTTT
>TRBD2|-|TRBV11-3|TRBJ2-1
CASSRTSGSAGQFF
TGTGCCAGCAGCCGAACTAGCGGATCGGCGGGGCAGTTCTTC
>-|-|TRBV5-1|TRBJ1-4
CASTALGRLDEKLFF
TGCGCCAGCACCGCTCTTGGGCGATTGGATGAAAAACTGTTTTTT
>-|-|TRBV2|TRBJ1-1
CASIGGLSAFF
TGTGCCAGCATTGGAGGGCTGAGCGCTTTCTTT
>-|-|TRBV5-1|TRBJ1-2
CASSLEAQGGYGYTF
TGCGCCAGCAGCTTGGAGGCCCAGGGTGGCTATGGCTACACCTTC
>TRBD1|-|TRBV5-4|TRBJ1-2
CASSAPGQGYYGYTF
TGTGCCAGCAGCGCGCCGGGACAGGGCTACTATGGCTACACCTTC
>TRBD1|-|TRBV27|TRBJ2-7
CASSLGTASEQYF
TGTGCCAGCAGTTTAGGGACAGCGAGCGAGCAGTACTTC
>-|-|TRBV3-1/TRBV3-2|TRBJ1-1
CASSQGAEDTEAFF
TGTGCCAGCAGCCAAGGGGCGGAGGACACTGAAGCTTTCTTT
>-|-|TRBV12-3/TRBV12-4|TRBJ1-5
CASSHTRQPQHF
TGTGCCAGCAGTCATACTAGACAGCCCCAGCATTTT
>-|-|TRBV3-1/TRBV3-2|TRBJ1-1
CASSQDGRGAKTEAFF
TGTGCCAGCAGCCAAGATGGGAGGGGGGCCAAAACTGAAGCTTTCTTT
>TRBD1|-|TRBV6-5|TRBJ1-1
CASSPGQGREAFF
TGTGCCAGCAGTCCCGGACAGGGAAGGGAAGCTTTCTTT
>-|-|TRBV29-1|TRBJ2-5
CSVRPQGGETQYF
TGCAGCGTGAGGCCTCAGGGAGGAGAGACCCAGTACTTC
>-|-|TRBV7-9|TRBJ2-1
CASSLVVGGAHNEQFF
TGTGCCAGCAGCTTAGTAGTGGGGGGGGCCCACAATGAGCAGTTCTTC
>TRBD1|-|TRBV5-4|TRBJ1-4
CASSRGQNEKLFF
TGTGCCAGCTCCAGGGGGCAGAATGAAAAACTGTTTTTT
>-|-|TRBV11-3|TRBJ2-5
CASSPGEWETQYF
TGTGCCAGCAGCCCAGGGGAATGGGAGACCCAGTACTTC
>TRBD1|-|TRBV9|TRBJ1-6
CASSVAGQGRTPLHF
TGTGCCAGCAGCGTAGCGGGACAGGGAAGAACACCCCTCCACTTT
>-|-|TRBV6-5|TRBJ1-2
CASKSGPYGYTF
TGTGCCAGCAAATCAGGTCCCTATGGCTACACCTTC
>TRBD1|-|TRBV27|TRBJ2-7
CASIDRGPPREQYF
TGTGCCAGCATCGACAGGGGTCCCCCACGTGAGCAGTACTTC
>-|-|TRBV5-1|TRBJ1-1
CASSLGSRTGEAFF
TGCGCCAGCAGCTTGGGATCCAGAACAGGAGAAGCTTTCTTT
>TRBD1|few|TRBV30|TRBJ1-2
CAWLRDRAHGYGYTF
TGTGCCTGGCTCCGGGACAGGGCCCACGGCTATGGCTACACCTTC
>TRBD2|-|TRBV7-6|TRBJ2-2
CASSSWTSSTGELFF
TGTGCCAGCAGCTCTTGGACTAGCTCGACCGGGGAGCTGTTTTTT
>-|-|TRBV5-1|TRBJ1-2
CASSLSLGRGYTF
TGCGCCAGCAGCTTGTCCTTGGGGCGGGGCTACACCTTC
>-|-|TRBV10-3|TRBJ2-3
CAINSASGTDTQYF
TGTGCCATCAATTCGGCTAGCGGCACAGATACGCAGTATTTT
>TRBD1|-|TRBV18|TRBJ1-1
CASSAGTGQNTEAFF
TGTGCCAGCTCAGCCGGGACAGGGCAGAACACTGAAGCTTTCTTT
>-|-|TRBV2|TRBJ1-4
CASSSGIFEKLFF
TGTGCCAGCAGTTCAGGAATCTTTGAAAAACTGTTTTTT
>TRBD2|-|TRBV11-3|TRBJ2-1
CASSLDPAGGLNEQFF
TGTGCCAGCAGCTTAGATCCCGCGGGGGGGCTTAATGAGCAGTTCTTC
>-|once|TRBV11-3|TRBJ2-4
CASSLGWREPLAKNIQYF
TGTGCCAGCAGCTTAGGCTGGAGGGAACCGCTAGCCAAAAACATTCAGTACTTC
>-|-|TRBV27|TRBJ2-2
CASSLGPTGKTGELFF
TGTGCCAGCAGCTTAGGCCCGACAGGAAAAACCGGGGAGCTGTTTTTT
>TRBD2|-|TRBV2|TRBJ2-6
CASRKGLAGAGANVLTF
TGTGCCAGCAGAAAGGGACTAGCGGGAGCTGGGGCCAACGTCCTGACTTTC
>TRBD2|-|TRBV19|TRBJ2-1
CASTKSTGGRNEQFF
TGTGCCAGTACCAAAAGTACAGGCGGGAGAAATGAGCAGTTCTTC
>-|-|TRBV7-8|TRBJ1-5
CASSLGVGPSNQPQHF
TGTGCCAGCAGCTTAGGAGTGGGGCCGAGCAATCAGCCCCAGCATTTT
>-|-|TRBV7-9|TRBJ1-2
CASSPDKDYGYTF
TGTGCCAGCAGCCCCGACAAGGACTATGGCTACACCTTC
>TRBD1|-|TRBV6-2/TRBV6-3|TRBJ1-6
CASSYLKQGVDSPLHF
TGTGCCAGCAGTTACTTGAAACAGGGGGTGGATTCACCCCTCCACTTT